This T cell receptor (beta chain) was documented in a study of T cell repertoires in cytomegalovirus infection (dated by TCRdb to the late 2010s). As for the study more broadly: Recently identified HLA-C-restricted CMV epitopes, whose presentation resists viral immunomodulation, were targeted by peptide stimulations together with well-studied HLA-B-restricted epitopes. Donor HLA type was relevant to the analysis, as public TCR beta signatures indicated carriage of CMV infection together with the matching HLA type. Findings and caveats that apply to the study as a whole: Carriers of CMV infection plus the relevant HLA type were discriminated by the cumulative frequency of public TCR beta family members in the study cohort and in an independent roughly 400-donor cohort. The ex vivo response was dominated by HLA-C-restricted CMV-specific TCR beta clonotypes, which also provided the single most frequent clonotype in two of eight donors.

The treatment or condition tag for this specimen amounts to: in vitro stimulation with specific CMV peptide epitopes to enrich CMV-specific T cells. TCRdb lists the instrument as Illumina HiSeq 1500. TCRdb's own reprocessing of the public reads used fastp at Q25 and MiXCR and kept productive beta chains. Rows are unified per CDR3 protein, each entry keeping the most common DNA and genes. A total of about 34,000 distinct CDR3 sequences appear in this sample, 52% of them only once. The ten largest clones take up 75% to 95% of the sample. As regards this clonotype: The target of this receptor is not known. Nothing much larger sits one base from this clone, and base qualities are not available.

The CDR3 spans 17 residues, from the cysteine through the phenylalanine. The read is trimmed to its CDR3 DNA, 51 bases read in frame from base 1. Taken from the germline V gene, the CDR1 and CDR2 loops are LGHNA and YNFKEQ. V loses 0 bases at its end and J loses 4 bases; junction bases beyond the gene matches: 2. This clonotype originated in a human donor in good health (CMV status not recorded). Some clones in this sample may be carry-over from other donors' samples. The source material was CD8+ T cells from cultured PBMCs, sampled from culture after CMV antigen stimulation. The V gene is TRBV4-2 and the J gene is TRBJ2-2; 13 bases in the middle match TRBD2. The base sequence is TGTGCCAGCAGCCAAGATCGGACTAGCGGGAGCACCGGGGAGCTGTTTTTT. The resulting protein is CASSQDRTSGSTGELFF.